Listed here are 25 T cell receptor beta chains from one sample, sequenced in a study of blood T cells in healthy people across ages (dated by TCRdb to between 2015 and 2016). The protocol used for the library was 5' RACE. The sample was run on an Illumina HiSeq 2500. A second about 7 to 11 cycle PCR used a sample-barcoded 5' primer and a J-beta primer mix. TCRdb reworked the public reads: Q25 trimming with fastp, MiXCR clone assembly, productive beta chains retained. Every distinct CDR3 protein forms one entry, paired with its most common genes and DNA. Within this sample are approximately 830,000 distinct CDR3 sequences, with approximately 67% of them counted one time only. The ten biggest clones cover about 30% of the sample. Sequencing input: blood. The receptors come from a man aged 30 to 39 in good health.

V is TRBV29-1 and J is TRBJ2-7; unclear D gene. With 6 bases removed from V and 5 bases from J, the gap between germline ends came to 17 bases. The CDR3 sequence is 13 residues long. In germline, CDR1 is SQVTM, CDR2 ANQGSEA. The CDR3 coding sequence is TGCAGCGTACAAACGTGGGCCGGCAACGAGCAGTACTTC. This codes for CSVQTWAGNEQYF.

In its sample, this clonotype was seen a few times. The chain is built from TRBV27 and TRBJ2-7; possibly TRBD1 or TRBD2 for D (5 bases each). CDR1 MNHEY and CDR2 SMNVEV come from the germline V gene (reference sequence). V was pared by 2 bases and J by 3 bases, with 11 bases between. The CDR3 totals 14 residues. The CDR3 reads CASSLRDGYYEQYF. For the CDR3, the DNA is TGTGCCAGCAGTTTAAGGGACGGCTACTACGAGCAGTACTTC.

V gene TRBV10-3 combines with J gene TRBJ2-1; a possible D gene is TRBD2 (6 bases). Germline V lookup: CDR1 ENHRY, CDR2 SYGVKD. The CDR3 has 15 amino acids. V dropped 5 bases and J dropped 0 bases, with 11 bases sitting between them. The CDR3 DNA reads TGTGCCATCAGTTCGGGGGTTCCCTCCTACAATGAGCAGTTCTTC. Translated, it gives CAISSGVPSYNEQFF.

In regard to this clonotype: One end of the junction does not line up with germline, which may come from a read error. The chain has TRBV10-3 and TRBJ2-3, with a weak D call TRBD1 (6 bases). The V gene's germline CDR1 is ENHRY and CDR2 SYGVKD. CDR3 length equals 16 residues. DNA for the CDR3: TGTGCCATTAGTGAGACCCGAGGCAGGGGAAGAGATACGCAGTATTTT. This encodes CAISETRGRGRDTQYF.

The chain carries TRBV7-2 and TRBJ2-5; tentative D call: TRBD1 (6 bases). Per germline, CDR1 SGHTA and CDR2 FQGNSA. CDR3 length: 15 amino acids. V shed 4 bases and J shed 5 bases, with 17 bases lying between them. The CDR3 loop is CASSSQLAQGETQYF. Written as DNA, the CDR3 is TGTGCCAGCAGCTCCCAGTTAGCTCAGGGGGAGACCCAGTACTTC.

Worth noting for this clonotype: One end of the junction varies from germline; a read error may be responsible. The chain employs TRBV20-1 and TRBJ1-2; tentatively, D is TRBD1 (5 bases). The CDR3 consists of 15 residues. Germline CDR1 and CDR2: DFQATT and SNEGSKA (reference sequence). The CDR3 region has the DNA TGCAGTGCTAACCCTCGGAGGGGCACGGACTATGGCTGCACCTTC. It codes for CSANPRRGTDYGCTF.

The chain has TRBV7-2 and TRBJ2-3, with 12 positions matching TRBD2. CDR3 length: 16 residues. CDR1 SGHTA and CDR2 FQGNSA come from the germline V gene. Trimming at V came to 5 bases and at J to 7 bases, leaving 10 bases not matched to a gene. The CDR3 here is CASSISTSGGSNTQYF. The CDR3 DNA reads TGTGCCAGCAGCATCTCGACTAGCGGGGGATCGAATACGCAGTATTTT. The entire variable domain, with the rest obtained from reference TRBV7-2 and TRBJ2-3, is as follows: GAGVSQSPSNKVTEKGKDVELRCDPISGHTALYWYRQSLGQGLEFLIYFQGNSAPDKSGLPSDRFSAERTGGSVSTLTIQRTQQEDSAVYLCASSISTSGGSNTQYFGPGTRLTVL.

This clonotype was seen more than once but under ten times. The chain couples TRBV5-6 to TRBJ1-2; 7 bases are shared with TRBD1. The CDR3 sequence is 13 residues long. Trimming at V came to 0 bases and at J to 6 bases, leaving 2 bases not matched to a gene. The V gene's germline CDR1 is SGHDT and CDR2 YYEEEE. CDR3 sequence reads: CASSLAGTDGYTF. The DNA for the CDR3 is TGTGCCAGCAGCTTGGCGGGGACAGATGGCTACACCTTC.

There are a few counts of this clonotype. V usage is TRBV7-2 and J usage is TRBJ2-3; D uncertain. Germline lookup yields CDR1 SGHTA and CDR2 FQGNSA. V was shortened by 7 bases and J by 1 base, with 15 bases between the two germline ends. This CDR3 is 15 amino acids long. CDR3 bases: TGTGCCAGCACGTCGGTGGCAGACCGCACAGATACGCAGTATTTT. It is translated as CASTSVADRTDTQYF.

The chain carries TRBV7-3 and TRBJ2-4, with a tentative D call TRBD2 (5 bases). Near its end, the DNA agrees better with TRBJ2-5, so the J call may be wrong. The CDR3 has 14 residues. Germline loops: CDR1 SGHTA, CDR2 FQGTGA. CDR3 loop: CASSSSGSRETQYF. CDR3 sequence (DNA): TGTGCCAGCAGCTCCTCGGGATCGCGGGAGACCCAGTACTTC.

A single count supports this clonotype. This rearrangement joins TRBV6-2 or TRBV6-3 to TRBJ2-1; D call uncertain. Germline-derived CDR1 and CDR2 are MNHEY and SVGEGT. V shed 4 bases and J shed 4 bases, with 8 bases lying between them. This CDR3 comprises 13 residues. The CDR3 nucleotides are TGTGCCAGCAGTTTGACCCAATACAATGAGCAGTTCTTC. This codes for CASSLTQYNEQFF.

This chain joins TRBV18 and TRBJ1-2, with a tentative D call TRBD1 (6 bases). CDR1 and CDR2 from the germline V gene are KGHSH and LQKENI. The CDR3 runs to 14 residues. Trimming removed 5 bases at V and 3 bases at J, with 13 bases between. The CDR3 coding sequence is TGTGCCAGCTCAAACAGGGAGGATCACTATGGCTACACCTTC. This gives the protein CASSNREDHYGYTF.

The CDR3 nucleotides read TGTGCCAGCAGCCCACGGGCGGGACGCTACGAGCAGTACTTC. Protein: CASSPRAGRYEQYF. The chain couples TRBV7-2 to TRBJ2-4, with a possible D match to TRBD2 (6 bases). The DNA matches TRBJ2-7 better at its end, which makes the J call doubtful. Germline V lookup: CDR1 SGHTA, CDR2 FQGNSA. The CDR3 totals 14 residues.

Here the CDR3 DNA reads TGTGCCAGCAGCGGCGACAGGGAGGTGGAGACCCAGTACTTC. Its protein product is CASSGDREVETQYF. This rearrangement joins TRBV6-2 or TRBV6-3 to TRBJ2-5; maybe TRBD1 (7 bases). The CDR3 spans 14 residues. Trimming removed 6 bases at V and 5 bases at J, with 16 bases between. CDR1 and CDR2 (germline): MNHEY, SVGEGT.

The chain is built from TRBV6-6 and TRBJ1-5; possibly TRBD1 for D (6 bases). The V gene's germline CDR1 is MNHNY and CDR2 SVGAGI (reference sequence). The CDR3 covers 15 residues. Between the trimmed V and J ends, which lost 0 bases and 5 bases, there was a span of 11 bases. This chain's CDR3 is CASSYSHRVDQPQHF. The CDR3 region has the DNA TGTGCCAGCAGTTACTCACACAGGGTAGATCAGCCCCAGCATTTT.

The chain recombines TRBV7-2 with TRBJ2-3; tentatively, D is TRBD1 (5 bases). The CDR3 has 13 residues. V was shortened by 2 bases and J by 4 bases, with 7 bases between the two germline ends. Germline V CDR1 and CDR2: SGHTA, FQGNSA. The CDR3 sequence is CASSLRTSDTQYF. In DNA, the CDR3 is TGTGCCAGCAGCTTAAGGACATCAGATACGCAGTATTTT.

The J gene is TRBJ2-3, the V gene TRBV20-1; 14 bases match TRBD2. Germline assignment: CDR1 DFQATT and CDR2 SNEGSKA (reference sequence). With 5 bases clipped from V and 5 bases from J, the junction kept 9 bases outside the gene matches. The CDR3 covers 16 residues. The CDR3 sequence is CSAVGTSGGREDTQYF. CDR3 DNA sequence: TGCAGTGCTGTCGGGACTAGCGGGGGCCGGGAAGATACGCAGTATTTT.

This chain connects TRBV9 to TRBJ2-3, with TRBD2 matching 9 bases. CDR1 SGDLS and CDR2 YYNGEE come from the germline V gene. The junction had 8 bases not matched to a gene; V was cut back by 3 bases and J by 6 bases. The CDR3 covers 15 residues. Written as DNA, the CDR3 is TGTGCCAGCAGCGGGTGGGGACTAGCAACCGATACGCAGTATTTT. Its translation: CASSGWGLATDTQYF.

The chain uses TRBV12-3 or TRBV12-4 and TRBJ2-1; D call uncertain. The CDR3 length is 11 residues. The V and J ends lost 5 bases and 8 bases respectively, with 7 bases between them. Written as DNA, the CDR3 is TGTGCCAGCAGTAACGCCGATGAGCAGTTCTTC. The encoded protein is CASSNADEQFF.

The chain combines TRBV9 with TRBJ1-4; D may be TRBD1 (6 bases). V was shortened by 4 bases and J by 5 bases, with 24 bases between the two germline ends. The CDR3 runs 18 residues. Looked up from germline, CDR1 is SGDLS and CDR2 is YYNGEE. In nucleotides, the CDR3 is TGTGCCAGCAGCCCTCAAGATCACAGGGAAACCGTAAATGAAAAACTGTTTTTT. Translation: CASSPQDHRETVNEKLFF.

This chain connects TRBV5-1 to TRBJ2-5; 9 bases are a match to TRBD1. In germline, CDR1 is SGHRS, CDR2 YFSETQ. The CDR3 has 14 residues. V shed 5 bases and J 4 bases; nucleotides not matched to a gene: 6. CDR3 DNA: TGCGCCAGCAGGCAGGACAGGGGTGGAGAGACCCAGTACTTC. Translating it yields CASRQDRGGETQYF.

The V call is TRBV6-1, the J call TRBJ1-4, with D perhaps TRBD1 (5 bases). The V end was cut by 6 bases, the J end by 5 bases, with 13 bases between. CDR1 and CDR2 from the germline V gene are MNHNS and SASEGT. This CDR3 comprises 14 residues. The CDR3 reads CASSGDRSNEKLFF. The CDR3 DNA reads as TGTGCCAGCAGCGGCGACAGAAGCAATGAAAAACTGTTTTTT.

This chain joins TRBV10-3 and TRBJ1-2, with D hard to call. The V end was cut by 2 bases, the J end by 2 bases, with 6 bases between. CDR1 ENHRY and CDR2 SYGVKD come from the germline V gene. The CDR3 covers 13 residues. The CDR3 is CAISEERNYGYTF. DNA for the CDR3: TGTGCCATCAGTGAGGAACGGAACTATGGCTACACCTTC.

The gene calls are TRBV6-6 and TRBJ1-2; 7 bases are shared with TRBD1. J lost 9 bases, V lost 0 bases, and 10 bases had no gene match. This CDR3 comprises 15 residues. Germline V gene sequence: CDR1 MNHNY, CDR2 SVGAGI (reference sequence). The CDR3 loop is CASSYSEGAPGSYTF. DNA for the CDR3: TGTGCCAGCAGTTACTCTGAGGGGGCGCCGGGAAGCTACACCTTC.

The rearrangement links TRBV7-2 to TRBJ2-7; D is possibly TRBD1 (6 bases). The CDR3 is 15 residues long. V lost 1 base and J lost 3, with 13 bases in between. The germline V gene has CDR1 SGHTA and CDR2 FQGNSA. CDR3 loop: CASSLGPGAIYEQYF. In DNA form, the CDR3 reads TGTGCCAGCAGCTTAGGGCCAGGGGCGATCTACGAGCAGTACTTC.